The 6 T cell receptor beta chains presented below share a single source sample, sequenced in a study of cytomegalovirus exposure and HLA in healthy donors. Primers included in the PCR were 60 Vbeta and 13 Jbeta primers. Profiled with immunoSEQ multiplex PCR; TCRdb holds only in-frame clones, not every one. The sample records about 88,000 clones, about nine tenths being singletons. The sample taken for sequencing was PBMCs. The receptors come from a man younger than 35 in good health and CMV-seronegative.

The gene calls are TRBV9 and TRBJ1-2, with a tentative D call TRBD1 (5 bases). The CDR3 has 14 amino acids. Germline-derived CDR1 and CDR2 are SGDLS and YYNGEE. V dropped 0 bases and J dropped 3 bases, with 9 bases sitting between them. CDR3 DNA sequence: TGTGCCAGCAGCGTAGCTACAGGTGACTATGGCTACACCTTC. This translates into CASSVATGDYGYTF.

The chain carries TRBV4-3 and TRBJ1-3; 7 positions agree with TRBD1. With 4 bases clipped from V and 3 bases from J, the junction kept 6 bases outside the gene matches. Germline CDR1 and CDR2: LGHNA and YSLEER. The length of the CDR3 is 15 residues. DNA for the CDR3: TGCGCCAGCAGCCCTCGACAGGGCCGTGGAAACACCATATATTTT. This gives the protein CASSPRQGRGNTIYF.

The rearrangement links TRBV5-4 to TRBJ1-3; D uncertain. Trimming cost V 2 bases and J 3 bases, with 6 bases left between them. CDR1 is SGHNT and CDR2 is YYREEE in the germline V gene (reference sequence). This CDR3 is 13 amino acids long. The CDR3: CASSFRGGNTIYF. For the CDR3, the DNA is TGTGCCAGCAGCTTCCGAGGTGGAAACACCATATATTTT.

The chain uses TRBV28 and TRBJ1-1; the D is unclear. Looked up from germline, CDR1 is MDHEN and CDR2 is SYDVKM. CDR3 size: 12 residues. The CDR3: CSTTGLNTEAFF. The CDR3 DNA follows: TGTTCAACGACGGGGTTGAACACTGAAGCTTTCTTT.

The J gene is TRBJ2-1, the V gene TRBV7-8, with 7 bases fitting TRBD2. J lost 5 bases, V lost 4 bases, and 11 bases had no gene match. Germline lookup yields CDR1 SGHVS and CDR2 FQNEAQ. There are 16 residues in the CDR3. This CDR3 reads CASSSAGESRNNEQFF. The CDR3 DNA sequence: TGTGCCAGCAGCTCCGCGGGGGAGTCGAGGAACAATGAGCAGTTCTTC.

The chain carries TRBV28 and TRBJ2-5, with D perhaps TRBD2 (6 bases). The CDR3 length is 13 residues. CDR1 and CDR2 from the germline V gene are MDHEN and SYDVKM. Trimming shortened V by 8 bases and J by 5 bases, and 15 bases separated the two germline ends. The CDR3 region is CASRFSRGETQYF. As DNA, the CDR3 is TGTGCCAGCCGATTCAGCCGGGGGGAGACCCAGTACTTC.